This T cell receptor beta chain was recovered during a study of cytomegalovirus exposure and HLA in healthy donors. Germline V gene data show CDR1 as SGHDN and CDR2 as FVKESK. CDR3 length equals 14 residues. V was pared by 1 base and J by 0 bases, with 7 bases between. PCR employed 60 Vbeta and 13 Jbeta primers. Method: immunoSEQ multiplex PCR; TCRdb's copy keeps in-frame clones and lacks some. The sample yields some 130,000 clones, more than 60% seen once. The study's findings and limits: Analysis was performed later, and it showed HLA-associated TCR beta chains to be more clonally expanded than equally common others. A list of about 180 TCR beta chains associated with cytomegalovirus was given. In a later analysis, productive TCRs from donors in an Asian-associated ancestry cluster reportedly carried fewer N-insertions than the cohort mean.

In regard to this clone: Its matching antigen is unknown.

The receptor comes from a woman younger than 30 in good health and CMV-seronegative. The rearrangement links TRBV14 to TRBJ2-7; no firm D call. The specimen sequenced was PBMCs. The DNA for the CDR3 is TGTGCCAGCAGCCAAGCGGGTTTCTCCTACGAGCAGTACTTC. It translates to CASSQAGFSYEQYF.